This TCR beta chain appears in the sequencing data of a study of T-cell memory formation after mild COVID-19. The study's findings and limits: Memory sampled before infection contained some responding clones, suggesting cross-reactive memory joined. Still unconfirmed is whether the second-wave clones peaking on day 37 recognized SARS-CoV-2.

This clonotype was picked up a small number of times. Its antigen is currently unknown. TCRalpha and TCRbeta libraries used 5'RACE with constant-segment primers and UMIs. TCRdb redid the calling of the 5' RACE reads with MiXCR, one entry per CDR3 protein. This sample has about 430,000 distinct CDR3 sequences, with about a sixth found just once. V lost 8 bases, J lost 5 bases, and 16 bases lay in between. CDR1 is MNHEY, CDR2 SVGEGT, per germline. The CDR3 runs 13 residues. The origin of this receptor is a man between 18 and 29 years old who had mild COVID-19 (a few samples of this study predate the infection). Cell type and time point are not known. The material sequenced was PBMCs or a T cell subset sorted from them (not recorded which). The V call is TRBV6-2 or TRBV6-3, the J call TRBJ2-7, with no clear D. The CDR3 DNA follows: TGTGCCAGCCTCAGCAGCTTTTCCGACGAGCAGTACTTC. It yields the protein CASLSSFSDEQYF.